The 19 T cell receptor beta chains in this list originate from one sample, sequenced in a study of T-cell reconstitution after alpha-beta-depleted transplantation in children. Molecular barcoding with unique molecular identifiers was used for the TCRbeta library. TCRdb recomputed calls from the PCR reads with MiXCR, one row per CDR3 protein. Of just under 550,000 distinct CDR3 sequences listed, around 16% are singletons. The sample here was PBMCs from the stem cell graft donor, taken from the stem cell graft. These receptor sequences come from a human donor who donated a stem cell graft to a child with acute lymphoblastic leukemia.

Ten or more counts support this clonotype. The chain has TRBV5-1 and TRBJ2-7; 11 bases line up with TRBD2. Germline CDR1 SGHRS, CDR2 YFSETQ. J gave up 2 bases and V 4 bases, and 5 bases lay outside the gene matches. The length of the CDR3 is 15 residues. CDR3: CASSAELAGAYEQYF. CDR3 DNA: TGCGCCAGCAGCGCCGAACTAGCGGGAGCCTACGAGCAGTACTTC.

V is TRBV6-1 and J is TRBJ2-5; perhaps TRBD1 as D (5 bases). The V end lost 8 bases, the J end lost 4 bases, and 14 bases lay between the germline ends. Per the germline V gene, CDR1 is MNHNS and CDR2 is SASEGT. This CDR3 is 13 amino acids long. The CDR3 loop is CASAAGPPETQYF. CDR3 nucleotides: TGTGCCAGCGCGGCAGGGCCGCCAGAGACCCAGTACTTC.

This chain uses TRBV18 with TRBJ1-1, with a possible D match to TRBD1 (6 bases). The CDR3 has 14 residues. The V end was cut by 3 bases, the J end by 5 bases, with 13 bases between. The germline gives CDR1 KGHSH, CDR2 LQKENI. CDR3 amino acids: CASSPGDTGTEAFF. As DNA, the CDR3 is TGTGCCAGCTCACCGGGGGACACGGGGACTGAAGCTTTCTTT.

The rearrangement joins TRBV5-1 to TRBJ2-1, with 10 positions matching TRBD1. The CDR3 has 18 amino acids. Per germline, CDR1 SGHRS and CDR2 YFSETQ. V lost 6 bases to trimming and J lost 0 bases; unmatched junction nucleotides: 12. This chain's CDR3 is CASKPQGDRGSSYNEQFF. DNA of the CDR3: TGCGCCAGCAAGCCCCAGGGGGACAGGGGAAGCTCCTACAATGAGCAGTTCTTC.

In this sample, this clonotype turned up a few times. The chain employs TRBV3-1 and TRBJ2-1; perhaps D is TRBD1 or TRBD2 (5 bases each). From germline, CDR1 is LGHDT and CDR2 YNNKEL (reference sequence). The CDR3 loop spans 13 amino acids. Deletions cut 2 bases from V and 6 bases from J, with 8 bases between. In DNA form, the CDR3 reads TGTGCCAGCAGCCAATCGGGACCCAATGAGCAGTTCTTC. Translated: CASSQSGPNEQFF.

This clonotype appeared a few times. CDR3 sequence (DNA): TGTGCCATCAGTGAGCTAGCGGGAGGGCCCAACGAGCAGTACTTC. As protein: CAISELAGGPNEQYF. The chain uses TRBV10-3 and TRBJ2-7; 12 bases are shared with TRBD2. The junction had 4 bases not matched to a gene; V was cut back by 2 bases and J by 5 bases. CDR1 and CDR2 (germline): ENHRY, SYGVKD. The CDR3 is made up of 15 amino acids.

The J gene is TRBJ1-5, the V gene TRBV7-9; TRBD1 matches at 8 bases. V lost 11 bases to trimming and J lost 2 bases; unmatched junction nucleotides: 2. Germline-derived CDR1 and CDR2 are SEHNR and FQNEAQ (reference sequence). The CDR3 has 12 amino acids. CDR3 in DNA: TGTGCCGGACAGGGAGGCAATCAGCCCCAGCATTTT. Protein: CAGQGGNQPQHF.

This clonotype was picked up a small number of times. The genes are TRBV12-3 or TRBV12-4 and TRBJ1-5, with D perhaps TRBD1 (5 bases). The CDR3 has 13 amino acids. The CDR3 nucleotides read TGTGCGGATGCCTCCGGTGGGGGTCAGCCCCAGCATTTT. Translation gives CADASGGGQPQHF.

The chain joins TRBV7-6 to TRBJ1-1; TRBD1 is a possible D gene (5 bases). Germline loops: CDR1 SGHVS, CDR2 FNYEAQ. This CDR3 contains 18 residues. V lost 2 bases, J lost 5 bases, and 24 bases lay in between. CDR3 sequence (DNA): TGTGCCAGCAGCTTACCCGGAATGGGAGTATCGGGGGGAACTGAAGCTTTCTTT. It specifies CASSLPGMGVSGGTEAFF.

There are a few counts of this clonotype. The CDR3 sequence is CALLARNTGELFF. The CDR3 nucleotides are TGCGCGCTACTAGCGAGGAACACCGGGGAGCTGTTTTTT. The V call is TRBV20-1, the J call TRBJ2-2; 7 bases map to TRBD2. CDR1 DFQATT and CDR2 SNEGSKA come from the germline V gene (reference sequence). CDR3 length: 13 residues.

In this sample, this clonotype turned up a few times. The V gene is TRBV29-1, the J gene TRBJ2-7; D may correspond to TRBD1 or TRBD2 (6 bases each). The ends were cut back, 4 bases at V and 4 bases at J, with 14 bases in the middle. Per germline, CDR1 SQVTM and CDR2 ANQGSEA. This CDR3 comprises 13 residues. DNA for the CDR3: TGCAGCGTTGGAATGGGGGCGGGATACGAGCAGTACTTC. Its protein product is CSVGMGAGYEQYF.

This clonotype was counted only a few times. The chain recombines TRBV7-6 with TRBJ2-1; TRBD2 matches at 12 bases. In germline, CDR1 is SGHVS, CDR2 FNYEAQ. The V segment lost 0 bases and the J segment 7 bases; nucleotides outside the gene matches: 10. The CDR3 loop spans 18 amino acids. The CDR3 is CASSLARGKTSGRNEQFF. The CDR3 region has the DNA TGTGCCAGCAGCTTAGCGCGTGGGAAGACTAGCGGGAGAAATGAGCAGTTCTTC.

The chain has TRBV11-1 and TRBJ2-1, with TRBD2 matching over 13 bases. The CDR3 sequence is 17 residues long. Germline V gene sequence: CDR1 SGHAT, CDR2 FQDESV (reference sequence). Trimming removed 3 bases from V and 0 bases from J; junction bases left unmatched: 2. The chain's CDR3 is CASSFRLAGGSYNEQFF. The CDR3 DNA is TGTGCCAGCAGCTTCCGACTAGCGGGAGGCTCCTACAATGAGCAGTTCTTC.

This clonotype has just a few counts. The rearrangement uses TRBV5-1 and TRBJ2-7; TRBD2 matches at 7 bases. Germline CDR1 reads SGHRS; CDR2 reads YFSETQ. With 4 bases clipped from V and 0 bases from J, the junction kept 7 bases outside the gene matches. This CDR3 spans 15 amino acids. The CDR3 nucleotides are TGCGCCAGCAGCGTTGGGGGGGATCTCTCCTACGAGCAGTACTTC. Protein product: CASSVGGDLSYEQYF. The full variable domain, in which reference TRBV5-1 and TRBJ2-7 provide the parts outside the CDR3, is KAGVTQTPRYLIKTRGQQVTLSCSPISGHRSVSWYQQTPGQGLQFLFEYFSETQRNKGNFPGRFSGRQFSNSRSEMNVSTLELGDSALYLCASSVGGDLSYEQYFGPGTRLTVT.

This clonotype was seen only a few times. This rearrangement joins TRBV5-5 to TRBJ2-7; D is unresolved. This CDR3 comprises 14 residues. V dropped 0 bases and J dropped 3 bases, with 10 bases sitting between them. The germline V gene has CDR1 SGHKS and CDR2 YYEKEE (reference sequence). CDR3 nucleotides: TGTGCCAGCAGCTTGGCCAAGGCACTCTACGAGCAGTACTTC. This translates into CASSLAKALYEQYF. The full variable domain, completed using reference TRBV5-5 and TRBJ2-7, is DAGVTQSPTHLIKTRGQQVTLRCSPISGHKSVSWYQQVLGQGPQFIFQYYEKEERGRGNFPDRFSARQFPNYSSELNVNALLLGDSALYLCASSLAKALYEQYFGPGTRLTVT.

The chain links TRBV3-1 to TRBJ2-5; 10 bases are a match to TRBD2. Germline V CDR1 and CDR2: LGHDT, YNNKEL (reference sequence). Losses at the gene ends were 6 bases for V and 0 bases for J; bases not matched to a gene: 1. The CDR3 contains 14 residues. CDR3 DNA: TGTGCCAGCAGGACTAGCGGGTACCAAGAGACCCAGTACTTC. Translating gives CASRTSGYQETQYF.

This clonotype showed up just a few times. This CDR3 reads CASSEVGQGARNKQFF. For the CDR3, the DNA is TGTGCCAGCAGTGAAGTAGGGCAGGGTGCGCGGAACAAGCAGTTCTTC. The chain employs TRBV6-1 and TRBJ2-1, with a possible D match to TRBD1 (5 bases). The CDR3 sequence is 16 residues long. Germline values: CDR1 MNHNS, CDR2 SASEGT. Trimming cost V 1 base and J 11 bases, with 21 bases left between them.

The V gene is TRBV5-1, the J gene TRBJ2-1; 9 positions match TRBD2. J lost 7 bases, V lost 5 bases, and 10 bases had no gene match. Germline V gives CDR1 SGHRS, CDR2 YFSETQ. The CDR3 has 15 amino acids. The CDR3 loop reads CASSRQREVGNEQFF. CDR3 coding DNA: TGCGCCAGCAGTCGCCAGCGGGAGGTGGGAAATGAGCAGTTCTTC.

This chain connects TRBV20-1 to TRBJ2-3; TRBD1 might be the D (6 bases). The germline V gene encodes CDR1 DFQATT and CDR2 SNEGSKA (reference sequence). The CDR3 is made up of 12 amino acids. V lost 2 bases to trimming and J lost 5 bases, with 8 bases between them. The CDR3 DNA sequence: TGCAGTGCTAGACAAGGGGGAGATACGCAGTATTTT. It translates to CSARQGGDTQYF.